A single sample gave rise to the 32 T cell receptor beta chains below, sequenced in a study of cytomegalovirus exposure and HLA in healthy donors. The PCR ran on 60 Vbeta and 13 Jbeta primers. Clones were read by immunoSEQ multiplex PCR, and TCRdb kept only the in-frame ones, dropping some. The sample holds under 150,000 clones; about 76% are singletons and the top ten take around 0.67%. Sequencing was done on a sample of PBMCs. These receptors were taken from a man aged 18 to 30 in good health and CMV-seronegative.

The chain has TRBV28 and TRBJ1-2, with a tentative D call TRBD1 (5 bases). Germline V lookup: CDR1 MDHEN, CDR2 SYDVKM. This CDR3 is 11 amino acids long. The V gene lost 3 bases and the J gene lost 8 bases, with 7 bases spanning the gap. The CDR3 spells CASSFGHGYTF. The CDR3 DNA reads TGTGCCAGCAGTTTCGGACACGGCTACACCTTC.

V and J are TRBV7-2 and TRBJ2-7; 9 nucleotides line up with TRBD1. With V trimmed by 2 bases and J by 4 bases, 6 bases remained unmatched. The CDR3 has 15 residues. The germline V gene encodes CDR1 SGHTA and CDR2 FQGNSA. DNA of the CDR3: TGTGCCAGCAGCTTACCAGGAGGGACAGGGTACGAGCAGTACTTC. This sequence encodes CASSLPGGTGYEQYF.

The chain uses TRBV6-5 and TRBJ1-3, with 9 nucleotides matching TRBD1. CDR1 is MNHEY, CDR2 SVGAGI, per germline. The CDR3 has 15 residues. The V gene end was trimmed by 9 bases and the J gene end by 0 bases; junction bases not matched to a gene: 6. Here the CDR3 reads CASKGQGPSGNTIYF. The CDR3, as DNA: TGTGCCAGTAAGGGACAGGGCCCCTCTGGAAACACCATATATTTT.

This clone has only a few counts. The chain has TRBV15 and TRBJ1-1; maybe TRBD1 (6 bases). CDR1 LNHNV and CDR2 YYDKDF come from the germline V gene (reference sequence). This CDR3 contains 15 residues. Trimming removed 0 bases from V and 4 bases from J, with 12 bases in between. The DNA for the CDR3 is TGTGCCACCAGCAGAGATTGGGCAGGGGCCACTGAAGCTTTCTTT. The encoded protein is CATSRDWAGATEAFF.

J is TRBJ1-3 and V is TRBV2, with D perhaps TRBD1 (5 bases). V was clipped by 1 base and J by 6 bases, with 16 bases between them. Germline lookup yields CDR1 SNHLY and CDR2 FYNNEI. The CDR3 runs to 16 residues. CDR3 sequence: CASSEELRVIENTIYF. CDR3 nucleotides: TGTGCCAGCAGTGAAGAGCTCAGGGTGATAGAAAACACCATATATTTT.

This chain connects TRBV19 to TRBJ2-2; no reliable D call. Trimming pared 5 bases from V and 3 bases from J, leaving 13 bases between. Germline values: CDR1 LNHDA, CDR2 SQIVND (reference sequence). This CDR3 is 15 amino acids long. CDR3 in amino acids: CASSALRSHTGELFF. The CDR3 nucleotides read TGTGCCAGTAGTGCCCTTAGGAGCCACACCGGGGAGCTGTTTTTT.

This clone was detected once. J is TRBJ2-7 and V is TRBV19; D unresolved. The CDR3 contains 14 residues. Germline V gene sequence: CDR1 LNHDA, CDR2 SQIVND (reference sequence). V lost 3 bases to trimming and J lost 3 bases, with 12 bases between them. This chain's CDR3 is CASSISDKSYEQYF. The CDR3 region has the DNA TGTGCCAGTAGTATCAGTGACAAGAGCTACGAGCAGTACTTC.

V and J are TRBV11-2 and TRBJ1-1; 7 positions agree with TRBD1. This CDR3 spans 19 amino acids. Germline trimming cut 6 bases from V and 1 base from J; bases unmatched to any gene: 20. The V gene's germline CDR1 is SGHAT and CDR2 FQNNGV. The CDR3 sequence is CASSSTPTWDRDSNTEAFF. CDR3 bases: TGTGCCAGCAGTTCAACCCCGACGTGGGACAGAGACTCGAACACTGAAGCTTTCTTT. Together with reference TRBV11-2 and TRBJ1-1, the CDR3 gives the full variable domain: EAGVAQSPRYKIIEKRQSVAFWCNPISGHATLYWYQQILGQGPKLLIQFQNNGVVDDSQLPKDRFSAERLKGVDSTLKIQPAKLEDSAVYLCASSSTPTWDRDSNTEAFFGQGTRLTVV.

The chain links TRBV25-1 to TRBJ2-7, with TRBD1 matching over 10 bases. V lost 3 bases and J lost 4; bases outside the gene matches: 6. This CDR3 is built from 15 residues. Germline V gene data show CDR1 as MGHDK and CDR2 as SYGVNS. Here the CDR3 reads CASSDWDRGTYEQYF. CDR3 in DNA: TGTGCCAGCAGTGACTGGGACAGGGGTACGTACGAGCAGTACTTC.

The CDR3, as DNA: TGCAGCGTTGAGGGAGGAGCTCGCAACTATGGCTACACCTTC. The encoded protein is CSVEGGARNYGYTF. This sequence joins TRBV29-1 and TRBJ1-2; D is undetermined. Germline loops: CDR1 SQVTM, CDR2 ANQGSEA. The CDR3 consists of 14 residues. With 3 bases removed from V and 2 bases from J, the gap between germline ends came to 13 bases.

This chain links TRBV4-2 with TRBJ2-5, with TRBD1 identical over 7 bases. The J call may be faulty, since TRBJ2-7 better matches the DNA end. This CDR3 spans 15 amino acids. Germline V gene data show CDR1 as LGHNA and CDR2 as YNFKEQ. The CDR3 bases are TGTGCCAGCAGGCCAGGGGGTTCGCCCTCCTACGAGCAGTACTTC. Translation: CASRPGGSPSYEQYF.

CDR3 sequence reads: CASSHFGATNEKLFF. DNA of the CDR3: TGTGCCAGCAGTCACTTCGGGGCAACTAATGAAAAACTGTTTTTT. The chain has TRBV6-5 and TRBJ1-4; no clear D gene. The CDR3 runs 15 residues. Germline V lookup: CDR1 MNHEY, CDR2 SVGAGI. V shed 5 bases and J shed 0 bases, with 10 bases lying between them.

This chain links TRBV6-1 with TRBJ1-1, with TRBD1 matching over 11 bases. Germline assignment: CDR1 MNHNS and CDR2 SASEGT. The CDR3 has 14 residues. Trimming cost V 4 bases and J 4 bases; bases outside gene matches: 2. The CDR3 loop is CASSGTGGGTEAFF. CDR3 nucleotides: TGTGCCAGCAGTGGGACAGGGGGCGGCACTGAAGCTTTCTTT.

CDR3 amino acids: CASSPRSGVFRGNTIYF. As DNA, the CDR3 is TGTGCCAGCTCACCACGTTCAGGGGTGTTTCGGGGAAACACCATATATTTT. The chain uses TRBV18 and TRBJ1-3, with D possibly being TRBD1 (6 bases). The germline V gene encodes CDR1 KGHSH and CDR2 LQKENI. Trimming left V 1 base short and J 4 bases short, with 17 bases between. This CDR3 spans 17 amino acids.

The rearrangement joins TRBV11-1 to TRBJ1-4; 9 bases map to TRBD1. V gave up 4 bases and J gave up 7 bases; unmatched junction bases: 10. Looked up from germline, CDR1 is SGHAT and CDR2 is FQDESV (reference sequence). The CDR3 is made up of 16 amino acids. The CDR3 loop reads CASSYRPGTGSEKLFF. The CDR3 coding sequence is TGTGCCAGCAGCTACCGCCCCGGGACAGGGTCTGAAAAACTGTTTTTT.

This clone has only a few counts. The V gene is TRBV13, the J gene TRBJ1-3; no clear D gene. The V end lost 5 bases, the J end lost 2 bases, and 7 bases lay between the germline ends. CDR1 PRHDT and CDR2 FYEKMQ come from the germline V gene (reference sequence). CDR3 length equals 13 residues. In DNA, the CDR3 is TGTGCCAGCAGCCTTGTAACTGGAAACACCATATATTTT. Amino acid sequence: CASSLVTGNTIYF.

V is TRBV6-6 and J is TRBJ2-4, with 7 bases that match TRBD2. The germline V gene has CDR1 MNHNY and CDR2 SVGAGI (reference sequence). The CDR3 totals 13 residues. V lost 4 bases, J lost 8 bases, and 5 bases stayed unmatched. For the CDR3, the DNA is TGTGCCAGCAGTTTTCTAGGGAGGGACATTCAGTACTTC. It yields the protein CASSFLGRDIQYF.

The rearrangement joins TRBV28 to TRBJ2-5; TRBD2 might be the D (5 bases). Germline CDR1 is MDHEN and CDR2 is SYDVKM. The V end lost 5 bases, the J end lost 4 bases, and 8 bases lay between the germline ends. This CDR3 has 12 residues. The CDR3 spells CASSRTGETQYF. The CDR3, as DNA: TGTGCCAGCAGTCGGACTGGAGAGACCCAGTACTTC. The whole variable domain, filled in from reference TRBV28 and TRBJ2-5, reads DVKVTQSSRYLVKRTGEKVFLECVQDMDHENMFWYRQDPGLGLRLIYFSYDVKMKEKGDIPEGYSVSREKKERFSLILESASTNQTSMYLCASSRTGETQYFGPGTRLLVL.

This chain uses TRBV19 with TRBJ2-1; 14 bases align to TRBD2. Trimming cost V 5 bases and J 7 bases; bases outside gene matches: 7. Per germline, CDR1 LNHDA and CDR2 SQIVND (reference sequence). The CDR3 is 16 residues long. In DNA form, the CDR3 reads TGTGCCAGTAGTTTCGGACTAGCGGGGGGCTTGAATGAGCAGTTCTTC. Translation gives CASSFGLAGGLNEQFF.

This clone was seen a few times. The chain carries TRBV19 and TRBJ1-4; TRBD1 matches 11 bases. Germline V gives CDR1 LNHDA, CDR2 SQIVND (reference sequence). The CDR3 covers 16 residues. The V gene end was trimmed by 4 bases and the J gene end by 5 bases; junction bases not matched to a gene: 6. This CDR3 is CASSTRTGGRNEKLFF. CDR3 in DNA: TGTGCCAGTAGTACCCGGACAGGGGGCCGCAATGAAAAACTGTTTTTT.

This clone was detected only once. This chain connects TRBV6-1 to TRBJ2-5; tentatively, D is TRBD1 (5 bases). The J call may be mistaken, given a closer DNA end match to TRBJ2-7. The CDR3 contains 16 residues. Per germline, CDR1 MNHNS and CDR2 SASEGT. This chain's CDR3 is CASSEYVLTVNYEQYF. DNA for the CDR3: TGTGCCAGCAGTGAATATGTGTTGACAGTTAACTACGAGCAGTACTTC.

This clone was counted only a few times. V is TRBV5-5 and J is TRBJ1-2; D call uncertain. V was cut by 9 bases and J by 2 bases, with 8 bases left in between. This CDR3 is built from 11 residues. Per germline, CDR1 SGHKS and CDR2 YYEKEE (reference sequence). CDR3 residues: CATGRNYGYTF. For the CDR3, the DNA is TGTGCCACAGGCCGAAACTATGGCTACACCTTC.

A few counts support this clone. This chain uses TRBV4-1 with TRBJ1-4, with unresolved D. The CDR3 spans 14 residues. The germline gives CDR1 MGHRA, CDR2 YSYEKL. The V and J ends lost 5 bases and 0 bases respectively, with 7 bases between them. The CDR3 DNA reads TGCGCCAGCAGCGCGCAGGCAACTAATGAAAAACTGTTTTTT. Its translation is CASSAQATNEKLFF.

The chain carries TRBV12-5 and TRBJ2-3; the D is unclear. Germline-derived CDR1 and CDR2 are LGHNT and FRNRAP. V lost 3 bases and J 5 bases, leaving 6 bases between the germline ends. The CDR3 is 12 amino acids. The CDR3 sequence: CASGLLGDTQYF. The CDR3 DNA reads TGTGCTAGTGGTTTACTCGGAGATACGCAGTATTTT.

This clone occurred a few times. This rearrangement joins TRBV7-9 to TRBJ1-2; TRBD1 matches at 11 bases. The ends lost 3 bases at V and 3 bases at J; junction bases unmatched: 6. Looked up from germline, CDR1 is SEHNR and CDR2 is FQNEAQ (reference sequence). The CDR3 totals 16 residues. The CDR3 sequence: CASSLGQGVRDYGYTF. As DNA, the CDR3 is TGTGCCAGCAGCTTGGGACAGGGGGTGAGAGACTATGGCTACACCTTC.

The chain employs TRBV7-8 and TRBJ2-1, with a tentative D call TRBD1 (6 bases). Germline assignment: CDR1 SGHVS and CDR2 FQNEAQ. The CDR3 contains 15 residues. V was trimmed by 5 bases and J by 0 bases, leaving 11 bases between them. CDR3 region: CASSKTGSSYNEQFF. The CDR3 DNA is TGTGCCAGCAGCAAAACAGGGAGCTCCTACAATGAGCAGTTCTTC.

This sequence joins TRBV7-2 and TRBJ2-5; TRBD1 aligns across 7 bases. CDR1 and CDR2 (germline): SGHTA, FQGNSA. This CDR3 has 14 residues. J was trimmed by 5 bases and V by 3 bases; bases with no gene match: 6. As DNA, the CDR3 is TGTGCCAGCAGCTTCACAGGGGTGGGGGAGACCCAGTACTTC. The encoded protein is CASSFTGVGETQYF.

The sample holds a few counts of this clone. The chain has TRBV27 and TRBJ2-1; no clear D gene. The germline V gene encodes CDR1 MNHEY and CDR2 SMNVEV (reference sequence). V lost 8 bases and J lost 4, with 15 bases in between. CDR3 length equals 14 residues. The CDR3 sequence is CASFRLGFYNEQFF. For the CDR3, the DNA is TGTGCCAGCTTCCGATTGGGCTTTTACAATGAGCAGTTCTTC.

The CDR3 nucleotides read TGTGCCAGCCGTGAACAGAGCTCCTACGAGCAGTACTTC. This translates into CASREQSSYEQYF. The chain links TRBV14 to TRBJ2-7; no clear D. V lost 8 bases and J lost 0, with 11 bases in between. Germline lookup yields CDR1 SGHDN and CDR2 FVKESK. CDR3 length: 13 residues.

CDR3 in amino acids: CASSQVSTDRVGSYEQYF. The CDR3 coding sequence is TGCGCCAGCAGCCAAGTGTCTACTGACAGGGTAGGATCCTACGAGCAGTACTTC. V usage is TRBV4-1 and J usage is TRBJ2-7; 7 bases align to TRBD1. The germline V gene has CDR1 MGHRA and CDR2 YSYEKL. V lost 1 base and J lost 1; bases outside the gene matches: 13. This CDR3 is 18 amino acids long.

The chain couples TRBV9 to TRBJ2-7; tentative D call: TRBD1 (5 bases). The V and J ends lost 3 bases and 5 bases respectively, with 18 bases between them. Per germline, CDR1 SGDLS and CDR2 YYNGEE. The CDR3 is 15 residues long. CDR3 DNA sequence: TGTGCCAGCAGCGCATTGAATGCAGGGTCCGACGAGCAGTACTTC. Its protein product is CASSALNAGSDEQYF. Full variable domain (remainder filled in from reference TRBV9 and TRBJ2-7): DSGVTQTPKHLITATGQRVTLRCSPRSGDLSVYWYQQSLDQGLQFLIQYYNGEERAKGNILERFSAQQFPDLHSELNLSSLELGDSALYFCASSALNAGSDEQYFGPGTRLTVT.

J is TRBJ1-5 and V is TRBV19; D not certain. Germline CDR1 reads LNHDA; CDR2 reads SQIVND (reference sequence). The CDR3 contains 14 residues. V shed 5 bases and J shed 2 bases, with 10 bases lying between them. CDR3 coding DNA: TGTGCCAGTAGTTTTTCGGGAGGCAATCAGCCCCAGCATTTT. This encodes CASSFSGGNQPQHF.